This TCR beta chain comes out of a study of blood T cell repertoires in COVID-19. Background on the study: Spain, Italy and the United States supplied samples that represented acute and convalescent COVID-19. Sources were T cells, B-cell-depleted T cells, or PBMCs; the material itself was cDNA or gDNA.

Germline CDR1 and CDR2: ENHRY and SYGVKD. This CDR3 has 14 residues. Trimming took 3 bases from V and 8 from J, leaving 13 bases between them. In the original processing: Reference gene primer amplification yielded estimated nucleated cell counts. The protocol was immunoSEQ multiplex PCR, while the TCRdb copy is restricted to in-frame clones and leaves out a portion. That table is the source of V, J and clone size, and D and trimming were worked out from the DNA. This sample carries approximately 90,000 clones, approximately 85% of them seen once, and the ten largest clones take roughly 4%. Sequencing was performed on peripheral blood. The rearrangement joins TRBV10-3 to TRBJ1-4, with D perhaps TRBD1 (6 bases). The receptor was isolated from a man in his 60s with acute or convalescent COVID-19. CDR3 nucleotide sequence: TGTGCCATCAGTGAAGGCAGGGGTGGAGAAAAACTGTTTTTT. It specifies CAISEGRGGEKLFF.